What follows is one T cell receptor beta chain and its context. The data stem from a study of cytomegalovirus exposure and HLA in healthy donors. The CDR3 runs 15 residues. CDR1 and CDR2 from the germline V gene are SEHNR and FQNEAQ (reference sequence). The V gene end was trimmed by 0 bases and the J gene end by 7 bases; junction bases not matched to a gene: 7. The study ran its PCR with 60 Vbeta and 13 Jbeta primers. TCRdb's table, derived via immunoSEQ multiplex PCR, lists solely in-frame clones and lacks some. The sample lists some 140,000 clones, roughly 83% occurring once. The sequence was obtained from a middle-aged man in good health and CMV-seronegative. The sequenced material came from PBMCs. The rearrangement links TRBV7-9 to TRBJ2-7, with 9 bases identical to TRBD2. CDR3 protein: CASSLAGGGAGEQYF. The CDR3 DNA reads TGTGCCAGCAGCTTAGCCGGCGGGGGGGCCGGAGAGCAGTACTTC.